This T cell receptor beta chain was recovered during a study of blood T cell repertoires in COVID-19. TCRdb keeps only in-frame clones here, not all; method: immunoSEQ multiplex PCR. The sample lists around 300,000 clones, roughly 88% occurring once. Looked up from germline, CDR1 is SNHLY and CDR2 is FYNNEI. The V segment lost 1 base and the J segment 7 bases; nucleotides outside the gene matches: 6. This CDR3 comprises 15 residues. V usage is TRBV2 and J usage is TRBJ1-1, with 10 positions matching TRBD1. The clonotype was recovered from a man aged 30 to 39 who had recovered from COVID-19. What was sequenced was PBMCs or T cells enriched from blood (not recorded which). The DNA of the CDR3 is TGTGCCAGCAGTGAAGACAGGACAGGGGGAATTGAAGCTTTCTTT. Amino acid sequence: CASSEDRTGGIEAFF.